This passage covers 13 T cell receptor beta chains from one sample sequenced in a study of cytomegalovirus exposure and HLA in healthy donors. Both 60 Vbeta primers and 13 Jbeta primers went into the PCR. The repertoire was sequenced with immunoSEQ multiplex PCR; TCRdb's copy has only in-frame clones and lacks some. The table has 200,000 to 250,000 clones, roughly 80% seen once. Sequencing was done on a sample of PBMCs. The source is a woman in her thirties or forties in good health and CMV-seropositive.

This clone was seen just once. The chain joins TRBV5-1 to TRBJ2-5; 11 positions agree with TRBD2. The V gene end was trimmed by 3 bases and the J gene end by 2 bases; junction bases not matched to a gene: 12. Germline lookup yields CDR1 SGHRS and CDR2 YFSETQ. This CDR3 is built from 18 residues. The CDR3 is CASSSDTTLAGEQETQYF. CDR3 nucleotide sequence: TGCGCCAGCAGCTCGGATACGACACTAGCGGGGGAACAAGAGACCCAGTACTTC.

The chain carries TRBV30 and TRBJ2-1; 7 bases align to TRBD1. CDR1 is GTSNPN, CDR2 SVGIG, per germline (reference sequence). This CDR3 region has 14 residues. Germline trimming cut 2 bases from V and 6 bases from J; bases unmatched to any gene: 7. In DNA, the CDR3 is TGTGCCTGGAGTACATCAGGGGGAGCCAATGAGCAGTTCTTC. Protein product: CAWSTSGGANEQFF. The complete variable domain, with remaining parts taken from reference TRBV30 and TRBJ2-1, reads SQTIHQWPATLVQPVGSPLSLECTVEGTSNPNLYWYRQAAGRGLQLLFYSVGIGQISSEVPQNLSASRPQDRQFILSSKKLLLSDSGFYLCAWSTSGGANEQFFGPGTRLTVL.

The rearrangement links TRBV28 to TRBJ2-1, with 8 positions matching TRBD2. The J segment lost 4 bases and the V segment lost 5 bases, leaving 10 bases of the junction unmatched. The CDR3 is 16 residues long. The germline V gene has CDR1 MDHEN and CDR2 SYDVKM. CDR3 protein: CASSAAGDGFYNEQFF. The CDR3 DNA reads TGTGCCAGCAGTGCAGCGGGAGACGGGTTTTACAATGAGCAGTTCTTC.

The chain recombines TRBV10-2 with TRBJ1-1; D may be TRBD1 (6 bases). Per the germline V gene, CDR1 is WSHSY and CDR2 is SAAADI. CDR3 length: 15 residues. The V end was cut by 2 bases, the J end by 4 bases, with 14 bases between. CDR3 protein: CASSETGRGATEAFF. DNA of the CDR3: TGCGCCAGCAGTGAGACAGGGAGGGGGGCCACTGAAGCTTTCTTT.

This rearrangement joins TRBV6-5 to TRBJ1-1, with a weak D call TRBD1 (6 bases). Looked up from germline, CDR1 is MNHEY and CDR2 is SVGAGI. This CDR3 has 14 residues. V lost 6 bases to trimming and J lost 2 bases, with 13 bases between them. As DNA, the CDR3 is TGTGCCAGCAGCACTCAGGGGTTAAACACTGAAGCTTTCTTT. The encoded protein is CASSTQGLNTEAFF.

The rearrangement uses TRBV5-1 and TRBJ1-5, with D unresolved. Germline-derived CDR1 and CDR2 are SGHRS and YFSETQ. This CDR3 is 16 amino acids long. V lost 0 bases and J 6 bases, leaving 16 bases between the germline ends. In nucleotides, the CDR3 is TGCGCCAGCAGCTTGGCCCGCTGGCGGCTTTGTCAGCCCCAGCATTTT. It yields the protein CASSLARWRLCQPQHF. Based on the CDR3 plus reference TRBV5-1 and TRBJ1-5, the full variable domain is KAGVTQTPRYLIKTRGQQVTLSCSPISGHRSVSWYQQTPGQGLQFLFEYFSETQRNKGNFPGRFSGRQFSNSRSEMNVSTLELGDSALYLCASSLARWRLCQPQHFGDGTRLSIL.

The V and J genes are TRBV4-1 and TRBJ2-5, with 13 bases matching TRBD2. The CDR3 totals 15 residues. Trimming cost V 7 bases and J 3 bases; bases outside gene matches: 5. CDR1 is MGHRA and CDR2 is YSYEKL in the germline V gene. The CDR3 DNA sequence: TGCGCCAGCAACCGCGGACTAGCGGGAGAAGAGACCCAGTACTTC. This gives the protein CASNRGLAGEETQYF.

The rearrangement links TRBV10-3 to TRBJ1-2, with unresolved D. The germline V and J ends were trimmed by 2 bases and 4 bases, with 23 bases remaining between them. The germline V gene has CDR1 ENHRY and CDR2 SYGVKD. The CDR3 consists of 18 residues. Written as DNA, the CDR3 is TGTGCCATCAGTGAGCCCAACCGGAGAGTCACGTTGGGCTATGGCTACACCTTC. It specifies CAISEPNRRVTLGYGYTF.

V is TRBV4-2 and J is TRBJ1-3; 8 nucleotides align to TRBD1. V lost 1 base and J lost 2; bases outside the gene matches: 4. This CDR3 comprises 16 residues. CDR1 is LGHNA and CDR2 is YNFKEQ in the germline V gene. CDR3 sequence: CASSQAGGATGNTIYF. CDR3 nucleotides: TGTGCCAGCAGCCAAGCAGGGGGCGCAACTGGAAACACCATATATTTT.

This clone occurred once. J is TRBJ1-2 and V is TRBV19; 7 bases line up with TRBD1. The ends lost 5 bases at V and 8 bases at J; junction bases unmatched: 8. The CDR3 length is 13 residues. The germline CDR1 and CDR2 sequences are LNHDA and SQIVND (reference sequence). The chain's CDR3 is CASSPQTGVGYTF. The CDR3 nucleotides read TGTGCCAGTAGTCCCCAAACAGGGGTGGGCTACACCTTC.

This clone has a handful of counts. The V call is TRBV7-9, the J call TRBJ1-5, with TRBD1 matching 10 bases. CDR3 length: 14 amino acids. V gave up 3 bases and J gave up 6 bases; unmatched junction bases: 2. Germline V gene lookup returns CDR1 SEHNR and CDR2 FQNEAQ (reference sequence). This chain's CDR3 is CASSLTGGFQPQHF. The CDR3 DNA reads as TGTGCCAGCAGCTTGACAGGGGGCTTTCAGCCCCAGCATTTT. Looking up the rest from reference TRBV7-9 and TRBJ1-5 gives the full variable domain: DTGVSQNPRHKITKRGQNVTFRCDPISEHNRLYWYRQTLGQGPEFLTYFQNEAQLEKSRLLSDRFSAERPKGSFSTLEIQRTEQGDSAMYLCASSLTGGFQPQHFGDGTRLSIL.

This chain connects TRBV7-2 to TRBJ2-5; the D is unclear. The assigned J gene may be wrong: the sequence end matches TRBJ2-7 better. CDR3 size: 12 residues. Germline-derived CDR1 and CDR2 are SGHTA and FQGNSA. This CDR3 reads CASSSLTYEQYF. In DNA form, the CDR3 reads TGTGCCAGCAGCTCCCTTACCTACGAGCAGTACTTC.

About this clone itself: Within the sample, other DNA sequences also encode this same CDR3. This chain connects TRBV5-4 to TRBJ2-5; TRBD1 matches 8 bases. Looked up from germline, CDR1 is SGHNT and CDR2 is YYREEE (reference sequence). With V trimmed by 3 bases and J by 2 bases, 3 bases remained unmatched. The CDR3 loop spans 14 amino acids. As DNA, the CDR3 is TGTGCCAGCAGCTCCCAGGGGGCGCAAGAGACCCAGTACTTC. Its protein product is CASSSQGAQETQYF. Full variable domain (outside the CDR3, taken from reference TRBV5-4 and TRBJ2-5): ETGVTQSPTHLIKTRGQQVTLRCSSQSGHNTVSWYQQALGQGPQFIFQYYREEENGRGNFPPRFSGLQFPNYSSELNVNALELDDSALYLCASSSQGAQETQYFGPGTRLLVL.